Below, 18 T cell receptor beta chains from the same sample are listed, as sequenced in a study of blood T cell repertoires in COVID-19. Assay: immunoSEQ multiplex PCR; the TCRdb copy retains only in-frame clones and omits some. The table has approximately 290,000 clones, approximately 85% seen once. Input material: peripheral blood. The receptor set was obtained from a human donor with COVID-19, enrolled during active disease. The donor label of this sample is uncertain.

As for this clone: A junction boundary mismatches the germline segment, possibly from a read error. This rearrangement joins TRBV6-5 to TRBJ2-5; no clear D. The CDR3 runs to 13 residues. The V gene's germline CDR1 is MNHEY and CDR2 SVGAGI. The CDR3 loop reads CASSRLALENQYF. The CDR3 nucleotides are TGTGCCAGCAGCCGACTTGCTCTCGAGAACCAGTACTTC.

The chain employs TRBV7-2 and TRBJ1-2; 10 nucleotides line up with TRBD1. V trimming: 5 bases; J trimming: 7 bases; junction bases outside the gene matches: 10. Germline V lookup: CDR1 SGHTA, CDR2 FQGNSA. This CDR3 spans 15 amino acids. The CDR3 protein is CASSLTAGQGFGYTF. In nucleotides, the CDR3 is TGTGCCAGCAGCCTGACTGCGGGACAGGGGTTTGGCTACACCTTC.

Concerning this clone itself: A junction boundary mismatches the germline segment, possibly from a read error. The rearrangement joins TRBV12-3 or TRBV12-4 to TRBJ2-1; TRBD2 is a possible D gene (6 bases). The CDR3 sequence is 12 residues long. The DNA for the CDR3 is TGTGCCAGCAGCCTAACGGGACTCCCTTCGATCTTC. Encoded protein: CASSLTGLPSIF.

V and J are TRBV7-2 and TRBJ2-3; 11 nucleotides agree with TRBD1. The CDR3 runs to 16 residues. Losses at the gene ends were 5 bases for V and 4 bases for J; bases not matched to a gene: 8. Looked up from germline, CDR1 is SGHTA and CDR2 is FQGNSA. The DNA of the CDR3 is TGTGCCAGCAGCGTACGCTCGGGACAGGGGGCAGATACGCAGTATTTT. Translation gives CASSVRSGQGADTQYF.

CDR3 sequence reads: CSASYIFNYEQYF. The CDR3 coding sequence is TGCAGTGCTAGTTACATCTTCAACTACGAGCAGTACTTC. This rearrangement joins TRBV20-1 to TRBJ2-7; D not certain. The germline V gene has CDR1 DFQATT and CDR2 SNEGSKA (reference sequence). The V end was cut by 3 bases, the J end by 3 bases, with 12 bases between. This CDR3 is 13 amino acids long.

J is TRBJ1-2 and V is TRBV19; TRBD1 is a possible D gene (6 bases). Looked up from germline, CDR1 is LNHDA and CDR2 is SQIVND (reference sequence). Between the trimmed V and J ends, which lost 5 bases and 4 bases, there was a span of 17 bases. This CDR3 comprises 15 residues. Here the CDR3 DNA reads TGTGCCAGTAGTTCACCCCCCACAGGGATCTATGGCTACACCTTC. This encodes CASSSPPTGIYGYTF.

The chain combines TRBV19 with TRBJ1-1; D perhaps matches TRBD1 (6 bases). The V end was cut by 3 bases, the J end by 1 base, with 15 bases between. This CDR3 has 16 residues. CDR1 LNHDA and CDR2 SQIVND come from the germline V gene (reference sequence). The CDR3 bases are TGTGCCAGTAGTATTGGTGGGGGCAGGGGGAACACTGAAGCTTTCTTT. As protein: CASSIGGGRGNTEAFF.

The chain uses TRBV7-3 and TRBJ1-1; 8 bases align to TRBD1. Germline V gives CDR1 SGHTA, CDR2 FQGTGA. The CDR3 has 13 residues. V lost 3 bases and J lost 4; bases outside the gene matches: 1. The CDR3 reads CASSFDRGTEAFF. CDR3 coding DNA: TGTGCCAGCAGCTTTGACAGGGGCACTGAAGCTTTCTTT.

The V and J genes are TRBV7-9 and TRBJ1-1; 7 positions agree with TRBD1. Trimming took 5 bases from V and 1 from J; bases not matched to a gene: 10. The germline V gene has CDR1 SEHNR and CDR2 FQNEAQ (reference sequence). The CDR3 has 16 amino acids. The CDR3 reads CASSITQGRKNTEAFF. DNA of the CDR3: TGTGCCAGCAGCATAACACAGGGGCGAAAGAACACTGAAGCTTTCTTT. Based on the CDR3 plus reference TRBV7-9 and TRBJ1-1, the full variable domain is DTGVSQNPRHKITKRGQNVTFRCDPISEHNRLYWYRQTLGQGPEFLTYFQNEAQLEKSRLLSDRFSAERPKGSFSTLEIQRTEQGDSAMYLCASSITQGRKNTEAFFGQGTRLTVV.

The rearrangement uses TRBV5-1 and TRBJ1-5; D is undetermined. Trimming removed 5 bases from V and 1 base from J, with 16 bases in between. CDR3 length equals 16 residues. CDR1 is SGHRS and CDR2 is YFSETQ in the germline V gene. CDR3 protein: CASREGIGGSNQPQHF. The CDR3 coding sequence is TGCGCCAGCAGAGAGGGAATAGGAGGAAGCAATCAGCCCCAGCATTTT. Full variable domain (rest looked up from reference TRBV5-1 and TRBJ1-5): KAGVTQTPRYLIKTRGQQVTLSCSPISGHRSVSWYQQTPGQGLQFLFEYFSETQRNKGNFPGRFSGRQFSNSRSEMNVSTLELGDSALYLCASREGIGGSNQPQHFGDGTRLSIL.

The V call is TRBV4-1, the J call TRBJ2-2; 14 nucleotides line up with TRBD2. Germline V lookup: CDR1 MGHRA, CDR2 YSYEKL. The junction had 9 bases not matched to a gene; V was cut back by 4 bases and J by 5 bases. The CDR3 is 18 residues long. The CDR3 DNA reads as TGCGCCAGCAGCCGCGCTGGGACTAGCGGGAGTGGGACCGGGGAGCTGTTTTTT. It translates to CASSRAGTSGSGTGELFF.

The chain is built from TRBV29-1 and TRBJ1-2; tentative D call: TRBD1 (5 bases). Germline V gene lookup returns CDR1 SQVTM and CDR2 ANQGSEA. The CDR3 contains 13 residues. V lost 4 bases to trimming and J lost 3 bases, with 12 bases between them. CDR3 nucleotide sequence: TGCAGCGTTGCGCGGGGCGCCGACTATGGCTACACCTTC. Translation gives CSVARGADYGYTF. Complete variable domain (other parts from reference TRBV29-1 and TRBJ1-2): SAVISQKPSRDICQRGTSLTIQCQVDSQVTMMFWYRQQPGQSLTLIATANQGSEATYESGFVIDKFPISRPNLTFSTLTVSNMSPEDSSIYLCSVARGADYGYTFGSGTRLTVV.

The gene calls are TRBV5-1 and TRBJ1-5, with a tentative D call TRBD1 (6 bases). Germline-derived CDR1 and CDR2 are SGHRS and YFSETQ. V lost 0 bases to trimming and J lost 4 bases, with 8 bases between them. There are 14 residues in the CDR3. The CDR3 is CASSLVGTNQPQHF. The DNA of the CDR3 is TGCGCCAGCAGCTTGGTGGGGACAAATCAGCCCCAGCATTTT.

V usage is TRBV3-1 (or the pseudogene TRBV3-2) and J usage is TRBJ2-5; 11 nucleotides agree with TRBD2. V dropped 0 bases and J dropped 2; count of bases not matched to a gene: 5. The V gene's germline CDR1 is LGHDT and CDR2 YNNKEL (reference sequence). The CDR3 consists of 17 residues. The chain's CDR3 is CASSQEVIAGGQETQYF. In DNA form, the CDR3 reads TGTGCCAGCAGCCAAGAGGTTATAGCGGGAGGGCAAGAGACCCAGTACTTC.

The chain combines TRBV6-6 with TRBJ1-2, with a possible D match to TRBD1 (6 bases). Germline V gene lookup returns CDR1 MNHNY and CDR2 SVGAGI (reference sequence). The length of the CDR3 is 15 residues. V was cut by 5 bases and J by 6 bases, with 19 bases left in between. The CDR3 DNA reads TGTGCCAGCAGTAAGAACGACGGGACATCGGATGGCTACACCTTC. Its translation: CASSKNDGTSDGYTF.

Only one count was recorded for this clone. The rearrangement uses TRBV7-3 and TRBJ1-1; D gene ambiguous. The V gene lost 4 bases and the J gene lost 3 bases, with 18 bases spanning the gap. The CDR3 consists of 16 residues. Germline assignment: CDR1 SGHTA and CDR2 FQGTGA. CDR3 DNA: TGTGCCAGCAGCTCAGGATTATACTCGGACTACACTGAAGCTTTCTTT. Residues: CASSSGLYSDYTEAFF. Full variable domain (rest looked up from reference TRBV7-3 and TRBJ1-1): GAGVSQTPSNKVTEKGKYVELRCDPISGHTALYWYRQSLGQGPEFLIYFQGTGAADDSGLPNDRFFAVRPEGSVSTLKIQRTERGDSAVYLCASSSGLYSDYTEAFFGQGTRLTVV.

The V and J genes are TRBV4-1 and TRBJ2-2; TRBD1 might be the D (5 bases). Trimming pared 4 bases from V and 6 bases from J, leaving 18 bases between. Germline lookup yields CDR1 MGHRA and CDR2 YSYEKL. The CDR3 is 16 amino acids. DNA for the CDR3: TGCGCCAGCAGCCTACAAAGGGGCCCGGTCCCCGGGGAGCTGTTTTTT. Its translation: CASSLQRGPVPGELFF.

The V and J genes are TRBV3-1 (or the pseudogene TRBV3-2) and TRBJ2-7; no clear D gene. The CDR3 covers 14 residues. Trimming removed 1 base from V and 6 bases from J, with 13 bases in between. Germline V CDR1 and CDR2: LGHDT, YNNKEL (reference sequence). In DNA, the CDR3 is TGTGCCAGCAGCCAAGGTTGGTACGGTCGCGAGCAGTACTTC. Translating gives CASSQGWYGREQYF.